This TCR beta chain was recorded in a study of T-cell reconstitution after alpha-beta-depleted transplantation in children. Per the germline V gene, CDR1 is KGHDR and CDR2 is SFDVKD. V dropped 5 bases and J dropped 0; count of bases not matched to a gene: 8. CDR3 length equals 17 residues. This clonotype was counted at least ten times. During its preparation, the TCRbeta library received unique molecular identifiers. TCRdb reprocessed the PCR reads with MiXCR, giving one entry per CDR3 protein. The sample records 800,000 to 1,000,000 distinct CDR3 sequences, 25% to 35% being singletons. The chain is built from TRBV24-1 and TRBJ1-5, with 8 bases lining up with TRBD1. The starting material was PBMCs, mostly from graft donor cells, obtained 360 days after TCRalphabeta/CD19-depleted stem cell transplant. The receptor was isolated from a boy less than two years old who had a stem cell transplant for SCID, so the T cells may come from the graft donor. CDR3 region: CATSAPDRDLSNQPQHF. For the CDR3, the DNA is TGTGCCACCAGTGCCCCGGACAGGGATCTTAGCAATCAGCCCCAGCATTTT.